This T cell receptor (beta chain) was identified in a study of blood T cell repertoires in COVID-19. At the level of the study: Specimens from acute and convalescent COVID-19 originated in the United States, Italy and Spain. PBMCs, B-cell-depleted T cells, or T cells provided the cDNA or gDNA that made up the material.

Original methodology: From reference gene primer amplification, estimates of nucleated cell counts were derived. Profiled with immunoSEQ multiplex PCR; TCRdb holds only in-frame clones, not every one. V and J calls and clone size are copied from that table; D and trimming were computed from the DNA. In the table there are about 160,000 clones, over 85% of which are singletons. This CDR3 spans 15 amino acids. J lost 0 bases, V lost 5 bases, and 3 bases had no gene match. CDR1 and CDR2 (germline): SGHAT, FQDESV (reference sequence). V usage is TRBV11-1 and J usage is TRBJ1-4; 7 bases are shared with TRBD1. The TCR sequence derives from a woman between 45 and 65 years old with acute or convalescent COVID-19. The material sequenced was peripheral blood. DNA of the CDR3: TGTGCCAGCAGCGTAGGGACAGCAACTAATGAAAAACTGTTTTTT. Its protein is CASSVGTATNEKLFF.